This TCR beta chain comes out of a study of T cells after yellow fever vaccination. Study-level results: Reappearing after the booster were most of the clones from primary vaccination (roughly 95% CD4, 85% to 90% CD8). Clonotype sharing between CD4 and CD8 compartments was small. Peaking faster, on day 5 versus 15, the secondary response was nonetheless weaker.

The authors made TCR cDNA by 5'RACE template switching, adding a universal primer site and UMIs. Via MiXCR, TCRdb re-called the 5' RACE reads, giving one row per CDR3 protein. The sample shows 60,000 to 85,000 distinct CDR3 sequences, over 6% of them seen only once. Trimming took off 5 bases at V and 0 bases at J, with 11 bases between the two ends. The germline gives CDR1 LGHNA, CDR2 YSLEER. The CDR3 is made up of 15 amino acids. There are many counts of this clonotype. Its antigen is not identified. This clonotype was obtained from a young man who received the YFV17D yellow fever vaccine. The chain combines TRBV4-3 with TRBJ2-1; TRBD2 might be the D (6 bases). The sequences come from CD8+ T cells sorted from PBMCs, collected roughly 45 days after the first yellow fever vaccination. This chain's CDR3 is CASSYRGSSYNEQFF. CDR3 DNA sequence: TGCGCCAGCAGCTATCGGGGGAGCTCCTACAATGAGCAGTTCTTC.